The sequence of this T cell receptor (beta chain) was determined in a study of CD8 T cells in ankylosing spondylitis. Study-wide results and caveats: Prior literature has documented some motif variants in synovial fluid and blood from reactive arthritis. Ankylosing spondylitis blood seemed to carry a telltale TCR beta motif made of eight highly homologous variants.

5'-RACE, quantitative and with molecular barcodes, yielded the TCR beta libraries. TCRdb ran MiXCR on the 5' RACE reads and lists one entry per CDR3 protein. The table has some 130,000 distinct CDR3 sequences, about 7.3% seen once. This clonotype has at least ten counts. What it recognizes is unknown. This TCR came from a female donor with ankylosing spondylitis or in good health (not recorded which). The sequenced sample consisted of blood, either unsorted or a sorted T cell fraction (not recorded which).

The CDR3 region is CASSLGGNYGYTF. CDR3 nucleotides: TGCGCCAGCAGCTTGGGGGGTAACTATGGCTACACCTTC. The V call is TRBV5-1, the J call TRBJ1-2, with no clear D. The CDR3 sequence is 13 residues long. V was cut by 0 bases and J by 1 base, with 4 bases left in between. Per the germline V gene, CDR1 is SGHRS and CDR2 is YFSETQ.